This T cell receptor beta chain stems from a study of CD8+CD57+ T cells in acquired aplastic anemia. It was genomic DNA that served as the template for profiling TCR beta VDJ and CDR3. TCRdb recomputed calls from the reads with MiXCR, one row per CDR3 protein. The sample lists 200,000 or so distinct CDR3 sequences; 64% were seen once. From germline, CDR1 is SNHLY and CDR2 FYNNEI. Between the trimmed V and J ends, which lost 2 bases and 12 bases, there was a span of 14 bases. The length of the CDR3 is 13 residues. This clonotype was seen a single time. What was sequenced was sorted CD4+, CD8+, or CD8+CD57+ T cells (not recorded which) from PBMCs. This clonotype was sampled from a human donor with severe aplastic anemia or a healthy control (not recorded which). The chain employs TRBV2 and TRBJ2-1; maybe TRBD1 (6 bases). The DNA for the CDR3 is TGTGCCAGCAGTGAATTTATGACCAGGGGGCAGTTCTTC. Its translation: CASSEFMTRGQFF.